This T cell receptor (beta chain) was captured in a study of control samples from healthy donors and cancer patients. The CDR3 is made up of 16 amino acids. Germline CDR1 is MNHNY and CDR2 is SVGAGI (reference sequence). The germline V and J ends were trimmed by 2 bases and 1 base, with 14 bases remaining between them. Sequencing was performed with immunoSEQ multiplex PCR; in TCRdb, only in-frame clones are kept and a portion is missing. The profile shows roughly 100,000 clones, 92% of them singletons. The sample was blood. This TCR was recovered from a human donor in good health. The donor label of this sample is uncertain. The V gene is TRBV6-6, the J gene TRBJ1-1; a weak D match, TRBD1 (6 bases). CDR3 DNA sequence: TGTGCCAGCAGTTACGACGAACAGGGTTGGAACACTGAAGCTTTCTTT. This codes for CASSYDEQGWNTEAFF.